This entry lists 29 T cell receptor beta chains sequenced from one sample in a study of cytomegalovirus exposure and HLA in healthy donors. Use of 60 Vbeta and 13 Jbeta primers characterized the PCR. Profiled with immunoSEQ multiplex PCR; TCRdb holds only in-frame clones, not every one. The data show approximately 150,000 clones, about 82% seen once. The sample taken for sequencing was PBMCs. Receptors were obtained from a woman aged 25 to 39 in good health and CMV-seropositive.

The chain carries TRBV9 and TRBJ2-1; D unclear. Germline V gene sequence: CDR1 SGDLS, CDR2 YYNGEE. The V end was cut by 4 bases, the J end by 3 bases, with 8 bases between. The CDR3 spans 13 residues. The CDR3 region is CASSRTDYNEQFF. As DNA, the CDR3 is TGTGCCAGCAGCCGAACAGACTACAATGAGCAGTTCTTC.

Points on this clone: Distinct nucleotide sequences in the sample also encode this CDR3. The rearrangement uses TRBV19 and TRBJ1-2, with 7 bases matching TRBD1. The CDR3 loop spans 13 amino acids. In germline, CDR1 is LNHDA, CDR2 SQIVND (reference sequence). V was clipped by 4 bases and J by 8 bases; unmatched bases: 7. DNA of the CDR3: TGTGCCAGTAGTAGACAGGGTAGCTACGGCTACACCTTC. It is translated as CASSRQGSYGYTF.

The chain recombines TRBV6-6 with TRBJ1-1, with TRBD1 as a possible D gene (5 bases). Trimming pared 2 bases from V and 0 bases from J, leaving 10 bases between. From germline, CDR1 is MNHNY and CDR2 SVGAGI (reference sequence). The CDR3 is 15 residues long. CDR3 sequence: CASSYVGQVNTEAFF. CDR3 DNA sequence: TGTGCCAGCAGTTACGTGGGGCAGGTGAACACTGAAGCTTTCTTT.

The rearrangement joins TRBV5-6 to TRBJ2-7; D is possibly TRBD1 (5 bases). This CDR3 contains 14 residues. Germline V gene sequence: CDR1 SGHDT, CDR2 YYEEEE. Trimming took 2 bases from V and 1 from J, leaving 10 bases between them. The CDR3 loop reads CASSLVGQSYEQYF. CDR3 nucleotide sequence: TGTGCCAGCAGCTTAGTGGGGCAATCCTACGAGCAGTACTTC.

This clone was recorded a few times. This chain links TRBV4-1 with TRBJ1-5; D gene unclear. The CDR3 covers 15 residues. Germline V CDR1 and CDR2: MGHRA, YSYEKL. Trimming stripped 0 bases from V and 5 bases from J, with 11 bases between. Here the CDR3 DNA reads TGCGCCAGCAGCCAAGACGGTGGGAGTTATCAGCCCCAGCATTTT. Encoded protein: CASSQDGGSYQPQHF.

V usage is TRBV5-8 and J usage is TRBJ1-5; TRBD1 matches 7 bases. The CDR3 consists of 13 residues. Unmatched junction bases numbered 1, after V lost 3 bases and J lost 4 bases. Germline lookup yields CDR1 SGHTS and CDR2 YDEGEE. The CDR3 loop is CASSWDRNQPQHF. For the CDR3, the DNA is TGTGCCAGCAGCTGGGACAGAAATCAGCCCCAGCATTTT.

This chain connects TRBV15 to TRBJ2-3; TRBD1 matches 8 bases. Trimming cost V 0 bases and J 1 base; bases outside gene matches: 6. CDR3 length: 17 amino acids. Germline V gene sequence: CDR1 LNHNV, CDR2 YYDKDF (reference sequence). The CDR3 loop is CATSREYQGAGTDTQYF. CDR3 DNA: TGTGCCACCAGCAGAGAGTATCAGGGGGCCGGCACAGATACGCAGTATTTT.

V and J are TRBV9 and TRBJ2-2, with a possible D match to TRBD2 (5 bases). V was pared by 4 bases and J by 4 bases, with 8 bases between. Germline V gene lookup returns CDR1 SGDLS and CDR2 YYNGEE. The CDR3 has 13 amino acids. CDR3 region: CASSPRGTGELFF. DNA for the CDR3: TGTGCCAGCAGCCCCCGGGGCACCGGGGAGCTGTTTTTT.

Here the CDR3 reads CASSGTTGIYRYGYTF. DNA for the CDR3: TGTGCCAGCAGCGGGACGACAGGGATTTATAGATATGGCTACACCTTC. This chain links TRBV5-6 with TRBJ1-2; 7 bases are shared with TRBD1. Germline V CDR1 and CDR2: SGHDT, YYEEEE. The CDR3 extends over 16 amino acids. Trimming at V came to 4 bases and at J to 5 bases, leaving 14 bases not matched to a gene.

The chain joins TRBV10-3 to TRBJ2-2; 7 bases are shared with TRBD2. The trim removed 4 bases at V and 3 bases at J, leaving 8 bases unmatched. The V gene's germline CDR1 is ENHRY and CDR2 SYGVKD. There are 16 residues in the CDR3. Here the CDR3 DNA reads TGTGCCATCAGTGGTTACTTAGCGGGTCACACCGGGGAGCTGTTTTTT. Protein sequence: CAISGYLAGHTGELFF.

The chain is built from TRBV7-6 and TRBJ1-5, with TRBD1 as a possible D gene (5 bases). The germline gives CDR1 SGHVS, CDR2 FNYEAQ. V was trimmed by 0 bases and J by 9 bases, leaving 9 bases between them. The CDR3 loop spans 13 amino acids. The CDR3: CASSLAVRAPQHF. The DNA of the CDR3 is TGTGCCAGCAGCTTAGCGGTCAGGGCGCCCCAGCATTTT.

This clone has a single count. The chain employs TRBV28 and TRBJ1-5; 9 bases match TRBD1. The J segment lost 5 bases and the V segment lost 6 bases, leaving 8 bases of the junction unmatched. The CDR3 is 15 residues long. Germline CDR1 MDHEN, CDR2 SYDVKM. The CDR3 spells CASRGDREGDQPQHF. The CDR3 region has the DNA TGTGCCAGCAGGGGGGACAGGGAGGGAGATCAGCCCCAGCATTTT.

The chain employs TRBV18 and TRBJ1-4; TRBD1 might be the D (6 bases). Deletions cut 1 base from V and 6 bases from J, with 15 bases between. Germline V CDR1 and CDR2: KGHSH, LQKENI. The CDR3 length is 16 residues. CDR3 nucleotides: TGTGCCAGCTCACCACGGTCAGGGGCGCGAGATGAAAAACTGTTTTTT. Protein product: CASSPRSGARDEKLFF.

The chain joins TRBV5-8 to TRBJ1-5, with 7 bases matching TRBD1. The CDR3 loop spans 15 amino acids. The V segment lost 4 bases and the J segment 4 bases; nucleotides outside the gene matches: 8. Germline V CDR1 and CDR2: SGHTS, YDEGEE. The CDR3 DNA follows: TGTGCCAGCAGCCCCTGGACAGGTCGGAATCAGCCCCAGCATTTT. Translated, it gives CASSPWTGRNQPQHF.

The chain employs TRBV7-9 and TRBJ2-5; possibly TRBD1 for D (6 bases). This CDR3 is built from 15 residues. Germline V gene sequence: CDR1 SEHNR, CDR2 FQNEAQ (reference sequence). Trimming cost V 1 base and J 5 bases, with 14 bases left between them. CDR3 sequence: CASSLGPTGSETQYF. For the CDR3, the DNA is TGTGCCAGCAGCTTAGGTCCGACAGGCTCCGAGACCCAGTACTTC.

CDR3 bases: TGTGCCAGCAGTAACAGAGGAGGGTTTGGTAACACCGGGGAGCTGTTTTTT. Translating gives CASSNRGGFGNTGELFF. V gene TRBV27 combines with J gene TRBJ2-2; D possibly corresponds to TRBD2 (6 bases). Germline V CDR1 and CDR2: MNHEY, SMNVEV (reference sequence). The CDR3 consists of 17 residues. Trimming took off 5 bases at V and 2 bases at J, with 18 bases between the two ends.

As to this clone: The junction differs from germline at one of its ends, possibly a read error. Other nucleotide sequences in the sample specify the same CDR3. The chain recombines TRBV29-1 with TRBJ2-1, with D possibly TRBD2 on 5 matching bases. This CDR3 spans 12 amino acids. Germline CDR1 SQVTM, CDR2 ANQGSEA. CDR3 sequence reads: CSVEFSGNEQFF. Here the CDR3 DNA reads TGTAGCGTTGAATTCTCGGGCAATGAGCAGTTCTTC.

V and J are TRBV27 and TRBJ2-1; 7 bases are shared with TRBD2. This CDR3 has 14 amino acids. CDR1 is MNHEY, CDR2 SMNVEV, per germline (reference sequence). Unmatched junction bases numbered 6, after V lost 2 bases and J lost 8 bases. CDR3 residues: CASSLGDYGDEQFF. The CDR3 DNA follows: TGTGCCAGCAGTTTAGGGGACTACGGCGATGAGCAGTTCTTC.

This chain links TRBV5-1 with TRBJ2-3; D is perhaps TRBD1 (5 bases). The CDR3 length is 14 residues. V was pared by 3 bases and J by 2 bases, with 10 bases between. Germline V lookup: CDR1 SGHRS, CDR2 YFSETQ. In DNA form, the CDR3 reads TGCGCCAGCAGCTCCCAGGGCCCCACAGATACGCAGTATTTT. This encodes CASSSQGPTDTQYF.

CDR3 sequence: CASSKGRYPQTYEQYF. The CDR3 nucleotides are TGTGCCAGCAGCAAAGGGAGGTACCCCCAAACCTACGAGCAGTACTTC. The chain carries TRBV21-1 and TRBJ2-7; no DNA check was done on the table's D call, TRBD2. TRBV21-1 is flagged as a pseudogene. The CDR3 length is 16 residues.

This clone came up once. V is TRBV4-3 and J is TRBJ1-4; 9 nucleotides agree with TRBD1. The CDR3 runs 17 residues. With 0 bases clipped from V and 0 bases from J, the junction kept 2 bases outside the gene matches. Per the germline V gene, CDR1 is LGHNA and CDR2 is YSLEER. The CDR3 region has the DNA TGCGCCAGCAGCCAAGAGCGGGACAGGGCAACTAATGAAAAACTGTTTTTT. The encoded protein is CASSQERDRATNEKLFF.

The table lists this clone with a count of one. The chain recombines TRBV5-1 with TRBJ2-1, with D perhaps matching TRBD2 (5 bases). Per the germline V gene, CDR1 is SGHRS and CDR2 is YFSETQ. The CDR3 contains 15 residues. The V end lost 0 bases, the J end lost 6 bases, and 13 bases lay between the germline ends. The CDR3 is CASSLASLATNEQFF. CDR3 DNA: TGCGCCAGCAGCTTGGCCTCGCTAGCCACCAATGAGCAGTTCTTC.

This clone came up a few times. A much larger clone differs from this one at a single base, so this may be a read error. This specimen includes other DNA sequences encoding the same CDR3. The V gene is TRBV5-1, the J gene TRBJ1-3, with D uncertain. This CDR3 spans 14 amino acids. Germline CDR1 is SGHRS and CDR2 is YFSETQ. V was cut by 1 base and J by 0 bases, with 5 bases left in between. This CDR3 reads CASSLQDSGNTIYF. CDR3 DNA: TGCGCCAGCAGCTTGCAGGACTCTGGAAACACCATATATTTT.

Concerning this clone itself: This specimen includes other DNA sequences encoding the same CDR3. The rearrangement uses TRBV7-2 and TRBJ1-2; 8 bases align to TRBD1. The junction had 3 bases not matched to a gene; V was cut back by 3 bases and J by 3 bases. The CDR3 is made up of 14 amino acids. CDR1 SGHTA and CDR2 FQGNSA come from the germline V gene. The CDR3 DNA reads as TGTGCCAGCAGCTTTTTACAGGGGGACTATGGCTACACCTTC. It is translated as CASSFLQGDYGYTF.

This sequence joins TRBV10-3 and TRBJ2-3; the match to TRBD1 covers 7 bases. J was trimmed by 6 bases and V by 10 bases; bases with no gene match: 7. The CDR3 extends over 12 amino acids. CDR1 and CDR2 (germline): ENHRY, SYGVKD. The CDR3 DNA reads as TGTGCCAGTAAGACAGGGCCCGATACGCAGTATTTT. It specifies CASKTGPDTQYF.

J is TRBJ2-7 and V is TRBV18; 7 bases are a match to TRBD1. CDR3 length: 15 amino acids. CDR1 and CDR2 (germline): KGHSH, LQKENI. Germline trimming cut 2 bases from V and 0 bases from J; bases unmatched to any gene: 4. The chain's CDR3 is CASSPSQGSSYEQYF. CDR3 coding DNA: TGTGCCAGCTCACCATCACAGGGGAGCTCCTACGAGCAGTACTTC.

The rearrangement links TRBV5-4 to TRBJ1-1; D is unclear. CDR1 is SGHNT and CDR2 is YYREEE in the germline V gene (reference sequence). The CDR3 runs to 15 residues. Trimming shortened V by 0 bases and J by 1 base, and 10 bases separated the two germline ends. CDR3 sequence: CASSLGAMRNTEAFF. The DNA for the CDR3 is TGTGCCAGCAGCTTGGGGGCGATGAGGAACACTGAAGCTTTCTTT.

The chain joins TRBV5-1 to TRBJ1-4; D unclear. The CDR3 loop spans 14 amino acids. Germline assignment: CDR1 SGHRS and CDR2 YFSETQ. V was trimmed by 1 base and J by 2 bases, leaving 6 bases between them. CDR3 amino acids: CASSLSFTNEKLFF. DNA of the CDR3: TGCGCCAGCAGCTTGAGCTTTACTAATGAAAAACTGTTTTTT.

The V and J genes are TRBV6-1 and TRBJ1-2; the D is unclear. V dropped 5 bases and J dropped 4 bases, with 17 bases sitting between them. Per the germline V gene, CDR1 is MNHNS and CDR2 is SASEGT. The CDR3 length is 15 residues. The CDR3 protein is CASSPAGGLLYGYTF. The CDR3 DNA sequence: TGTGCCAGCAGTCCCGCGGGAGGGCTCCTCTATGGCTACACCTTC.